This T cell receptor (beta chain) was sequenced during a study of blood T cells in healthy people across ages. Every donor provided approximately 9.2 milliliters of peripheral blood. The total RNA that was extracted per sample amounted to at least 5 micrograms. Notes on the study in general: Naive and antigen-experienced cells could not be conclusively compared, given unsorted PBMCs.

V was pared by 7 bases and J by 2 bases, with 7 bases of the junction left unmatched. The CDR3 covers 14 residues. For this clonotype: Its specificity is not known.

Alongside a J-beta primer mix, a sample-barcoded 5' primer served in a second PCR lasting about 7 to 12 cycles. Unique molecular identifiers of 12 random nucleotides labeled each cDNA. MiXCR, applied by TCRdb to the 5' RACE reads, yields one record per CDR3 protein. The sample records about 900,000 distinct CDR3 sequences, approximately 67% being singletons. The origin of this receptor is a man under 40 in good health. Sequencing was done on a sample of blood. V and J are TRBV12-3 or TRBV12-4 and TRBJ2-7; 8 positions match TRBD1. CDR3 in amino acids: CASNPTGATYEQYF. The CDR3 DNA follows: TGTGCCAGCAATCCGACAGGGGCCACCTACGAGCAGTACTTC.